The subject of this entry is one T cell receptor beta chain. The sample belongs to a study of response to subunit inactivated influenza vaccine. TCRdb redid the calling of the RT-PCR reads with MiXCR, one entry per CDR3 protein. The sample carries a few hundred thousand distinct CDR3 sequences, approximately 10% recorded once. The same sample was also used in a study of T cells expressing NK-cell markers. That study reports: UMIs accompanied the 5'RACE template switching by which TCR beta cDNA was made.

Sequences were derived from PBMCs from blood, sampled on the day of vaccination. The receptor was isolated from a man aged 45-60 years who received an inactivated influenza vaccine.

CDR3 coding DNA: TGTGCCAGCTCACCGTTACAGCGGGAGGCCGAGCAGTACTTC. Protein product: CASSPLQREAEQYF. The chain uses TRBV18 and TRBJ2-7, with TRBD2 matching 9 bases. The CDR3 extends over 14 amino acids. V lost 3 bases to trimming and J lost 6 bases; unmatched junction nucleotides: 6. In germline, CDR1 is KGHSH, CDR2 LQKENI.